This T cell receptor (beta chain) is from a study of blood T cell repertoires in COVID-19. Overall study context: Specimens from acute and convalescent COVID-19 originated in the United States, Italy and Spain.

Trimming took off 5 bases at V and 3 bases at J, with 14 bases between the two ends. This CDR3 is 14 amino acids long. Germline assignment: CDR1 LNHDA and CDR2 SQIVND (reference sequence). In the original analysis: Amplifying reference gene primers gave estimates of nucleated cell counts. Clones were sequenced by immunoSEQ multiplex PCR, and TCRdb holds only the in-frame ones, with some missing. V and J calls and clone size are copied from that table; D and trimming were computed from the DNA. The data contain tens of thousands of clones, 90% of them seen just once; the ten biggest clones take up approximately 1.3%.

The receptor was isolated from a man between 60 and 75 years old with acute or convalescent COVID-19. The rearrangement uses TRBV19 and TRBJ2-7, with D perhaps matching TRBD1 (6 bases). The sequenced sample consisted of peripheral blood. The CDR3, as DNA: TGTGCCAGTAGTCCGCGACAGGTTTACTACGAGCAGTACTTC. Translating it yields CASSPRQVYYEQYF.